Below, one TCR beta chain is given with its context. Its cognate antigen has yet to be identified. Per-base quality was not reported, and no clone a single base away is much larger than it. Using the deep immunoSEQ assay, TCR CDR3 regions were amplified from genomic DNA by multiplex PCR. Extracted genomic DNA from each cell subset was distributed evenly across all wells of several immunoSEQ 96-well plates, and each plate was treated as a replicate. For sorted subsets, each replicate PCR was loaded with around 200 ng genomic DNA, equivalent to 25,000 to 35,000 T cell genomes. Purified libraries were quantified with a Qubit 3.0 fluorometer, sized on a Bioanalyzer 2100, and re-quantified with the KAPA Library Quantification kit. A separate single-read 150-cycle Illumina NextSeq 550 flow cell was used to sequence each immunoSEQ 96-well plate. Concerning the study's data processing: Because the immunoSEQ output included only junctional sequences and no quality scores, the filtering could not be the same as the filtering used for full-length reads. Sequences were annotated with PyIR, a Python wrapper for IgBLAST v1.9, and V/J genes and CDR3 were assigned using IMGT germline references. Reads were removed for weak V/J assignments (E-value above 1e-6), missing CDR3, stop codons, out-of-frame junctions, or ambiguous translated residues. V3J clonotypes were defined as sequences sharing an identical inferred V gene, J gene, and CDR3 amino acid sequence. To compute the percentage overlap between repertoires, the number of shared unique clonotypes was divided by the size of the smaller repertoire. RTK rarefaction, the Chao1 estimator, and Recon v2.1 estimates of unobserved clonotypes were used to assess repertoire richness. OLGA was used to compute generation probabilities for all TCRbeta clonotypes that the gDNA method yielded from a few donors. The immuneACCESS repertoire file appears here via TCRdb, limited to in-frame rearrangements. These files lack a portion of the clones; in checked studies, under half of the deficit traces to unresolved V genes, and the cause of the others is not known. V and J calls and clone size are given by that table; D and trimming were obtained from the DNA. For this sample the table gives about 2.4 million clones, of which 90% to 95% were detected only once. In total, the top ten clones hold approximately 0.36% of the sample.

Healthy HIV-negative adults with no recently reported acute infections or vaccinations were included as donors. Every donor was a Caucasian adult residing in Nashville, Tennessee, USA. Magnetic negative selection was used to enrich CD4+ T cells, after which naive cells were positively selected on CD45RA and the negative fraction became the memory subset. Blood was obtained by leukapheresis, after which PBMCs were separated by Ficoll-Histopaque density gradient centrifugation and cryopreserved in liquid nitrogen vapor phase. Analytical flow cytometry was used to check the purity and quantity of every magnetically sorted T cell population. Each sorted fraction had its genomic DNA isolated and then quantified by UV absorbance on a Nanodrop 2000c. This sample is part of a study of shared clonotypes between healthy human individuals (dated by TCRdb to about 2020). Concerning the study at large: The cohort included a few men and a couple of women between 18 and 49 years of age. For each donor, CD4 naive and CD4 memory were each run on three plates, CD8 naive on two plates, and CD8 memory on one plate. To estimate repertoire size and how much clonotypes are shared between individuals, the study performed deep sequencing of blood TCR repertoires from a handful of healthy adults. Different laboratories and diverse techniques were used to prepare libraries and sequence TCR repertoires, to increase sequencing depth and limit assay-specific biases. Between about 0.8 and 9.5 billion PBMCs per donor were obtained by leukapheresis. What the research found in general, with its limitations: Higher generation probabilities were observed for clonotypes shared by all four sorted-subset donors than for non-shared clonotypes. Sampling was restricted to blood, and TCR repertoires in tissue are likely to differ from TCR repertoires in blood. Pairwise subsampling indicated that sequencing depth was expected to affect the degree of clonotype sharing among donors. Incomplete sequencing was indicated by rarefaction of sorted-subset datasets, despite the large sequencing depth. Naive subsets generally had larger estimated clonotype richness than memory subsets. When a handful of donors were compared, the shared fraction of clonotypes was approximately 5% for naive CD4, more than 3% for naive CD8, 2.3% for memory CD4, and around 0.37% for memory CD8. Because the study included a small number of donors, the genetic and exposure-history diversity represented was limited.

Looking up the germline V gene yields CDR1 SGHDN and CDR2 FVKESK. The CDR3 goes from the cysteine to the phenylalanine over 13 residues. Only CDR3 DNA remains: 39 bases, in frame from the first base. Trimming at the junction amounts to 2 bases on V and 7 bases on J, and the germline ends lie 9 bases apart. Specimen: naive CD4+ T cells from PBMCs. Interpreted using the paper, the cell subset or site label stands for: CD45RA+ positively selected. The V and J segments used are TRBV14 and TRBJ2-1; a confident D gene designation cannot be given. This TCR derives from a man aged 18 to 29 in good health. Some clones in this sample may be carry-over from other donors' samples. The CDR3 protein is CASSQRAANEQFF. The DNA is as follows: TGTGCCAGCAGCCAACGGGCGGCGAATGAGCAGTTCTTC. The full variable domain, with segments outside the CDR3 supplied by the reference TRBV14 and TRBJ2-1 proteins, appears as EAGVTQFPSHSVIEKGQTVTLRCDPISGHDNLYWYRRVMGKEIKFLLHFVKESKQDESGMPNNRFLAERTGGTYSTLKVQPAELEDSGVYFCASSQRAANEQFFGPGTRLTVL.